The 22 T cell receptor delta chains reported below all come from one sample, sequenced in a study of γδ T cells in repeated Plasmodium falciparum infection. Bulk repertoires came from Vgamma9/Vdelta2+ or Vdelta2-negative gammadelta T cells flow-sorted from PBMC. TCRdb re-analyzed the multiplex PCR reads via CATT. The sample holds some 100,000 delta-chain clones, approximately 1.4% seen once. Sequencing was done on a sample of gamma-delta T cells from blood. The receptors shown here come from a pool of human donors (malaria-infected and uninfected, not separated).

Remarks on this clone: Since a far larger clone is one base different, this is likely a read error. Other DNA sequences in this sample translate to the same CDR3. The chain joins TRDV2 to TRDJ1; D call uncertain. Germline V gene lookup returns CDR1 GEAIGNYY and CDR2 EKD. The CDR3 totals 15 residues. Trimming cost V 0 bases and J 0 bases, with 10 bases left between them. CDR3 amino acids: CACDTVVPDTDKLIF. The DNA for the CDR3 is TGTGCCTGTGACACCGTGGTCCCCGACACCGATAAACTCATCTTT.

Details on this clone: The amino acid sequence in TCRdb belongs to a much larger clone and departs from this DNA's translation at residue 3, likely a sequencing read error; the sequence shown is translated from the DNA. This rearrangement joins TRDV1 to TRDJ1; TRDD3 agrees at 9 bases. TCRdb offers no J gene call, so here the DNA was matched to germline to obtain one. Germline loops: CDR1 TSWWSYY, CDR2 QGS. This CDR3 comprises 19 residues. The CDR3 spells CAPGTTKRGYANHTDKLIF. CDR3 in DNA: TGTGCTCCTGGGACTACCAAGCGGGGATACGCCAATCACACCGATAAACTCATCTTT.

A word on this clone: TCRdb has a much larger clone's protein, which differs at residue 10 from the translation of this DNA, likely because of a read error; what is shown is the protein translated from the DNA. The V and J genes are TRDV3 and TRDJ1; D may be TRDD3 (6 bases). There are 13 residues in the CDR3. The germline V gene encodes CDR1 TVYSNPD and CDR2 GDNSRS (reference sequence). The CDR3 reads CAFSGEYTDILIF. The CDR3 nucleotides are TGTGCCTTTTCTGGGGAATACACCGATATACTCATCTTT.

Note on this clone: A far larger clone is just one base off, so this is likely a read error. Other DNA sequences in this specimen translate into the identical CDR3. The chain combines TRDV1 with TRDJ1; D is possibly TRDD3 (6 bases). The J gene, left out of TCRdb, was set here by checking the DNA against germline. The CDR3 has 19 residues. Germline V gene sequence: CDR1 TSWWSYY, CDR2 QGS. V was clipped by 0 bases and J by 0 bases, with 20 bases between them. The CDR3 region is CALGELVSVVLGDTDKLIF. The CDR3 coding sequence is TGTGCTCTTGGGGAACTAGTATCCGTTGTACTGGGAGACACCGATAAACTCATCTTT.

Only a few counts were recorded for this clone. TCRdb's entry gives the protein of a much larger clone, which mismatches this DNA's translation at residue 20, likely from a read error; the protein reported here is translated from the DNA. The chain recombines TRDV1 with TRDJ1, with 10 bases aligning to TRDD3. Germline CDR1 and CDR2: TSWWSYY and QGS. The trim removed 0 bases at V and 11 bases at J, leaving 33 bases unmatched. The CDR3 totals 23 residues. The CDR3 nucleotides are TGTGCTCTTGGGGAACTATTGGCCTGCGGGGTGGGGGATACAAGCCTGTACACCGATGAGCTCATCTTT. It encodes CALGELLACGVGDTSLYTDELIF.

This clone was seen a handful of times. A far larger clone differs by one base, so this is likely a read error. Distinct nucleotide sequences in the sample also encode this CDR3. This sequence joins TRDV2 and TRDJ1; TRDD3 agrees at 11 bases. Matching the DNA to germline supplied the J gene, which TCRdb does not give. The V gene end was trimmed by 3 bases and the J gene end by 5 bases; junction bases not matched to a gene: 4. The CDR3 is 14 residues long. Germline V gene lookup returns CDR1 GEAIGNYY and CDR2 EKD. The CDR3 DNA reads TGTGCCTGTGACTTTCTGGGGGATACTGATAAACTCATCTTT. Protein product: CACDFLGDTDKLIF.

In this sample, this clone turned up a few times. The protein that TCRdb holds for this DNA derives from a much larger clone and differs from the translated DNA at residue 3, which likely indicates a read error; the protein shown here is translated from the DNA. The V and J genes are TRDV1 and TRDJ1, with a weak D call TRDD3 (6 bases). The J gene, missing from TCRdb, was assigned here through DNA to germline matching. The CDR3 spans 15 residues. Germline V gene data show CDR1 as TSWWSYY and CDR2 as QGS. The CDR3 spells CAPGELHKYTDKLIF. CDR3 bases: TGTGCTCCTGGGGAACTTCATAAGTACACCGATAAACTCATCTTT.

The V call is TRDV1, the J call TRDJ1; 10 nucleotides align to TRDD3. TCRdb supplies no J gene; here it was assigned by aligning the nucleotide sequence to germline. Germline V lookup: CDR1 TSWWSYY, CDR2 QGS. Unmatched junction bases numbered 17, after V lost 0 bases and J lost 1 base. The CDR3 is 21 amino acids. The CDR3 DNA reads as TGTGCTCTTGGGGAACTTCCCTTCCCTTGTACTGGGGGATGCCCCACCGATAAACTCATCTTT. This encodes CALGELPFPCTGGCPTDKLIF.

To note about this clone: The amino acid sequence in TCRdb belongs to a much larger clone and departs from this DNA's translation at residue 3, likely a sequencing read error; the sequence shown is translated from the DNA. The V gene is TRDV2, the J gene TRDJ1, with TRDD3 identical over 7 bases. Since TCRdb gives no J gene, matching the DNA to germline was used here to assign it. CDR1 and CDR2 (germline): GEAIGNYY, EKD. This CDR3 contains 12 residues. CDR3 sequence reads: CARDLGVSKLIF. CDR3 nucleotide sequence: TGTGCCCGTGATCTGGGGGTTAGTAAACTCATCTTT.

There are many counts of this clone. The chain is built from TRDV1 and TRDJ1; 12 bases fit TRDD3. Trimming took 0 bases from V and 0 from J; bases not matched to a gene: 20. The germline gives CDR1 TSWWSYY, CDR2 QGS. The CDR3 covers 23 residues. CDR3 nucleotide sequence: TGTGCTCTTGGGGAACTGAAGCTCTTCCCCTACTGGGGGATACATCCGTACACCGATAAACTCATCTTT. Translated, it gives CALGELKLFPYWGIHPYTDKLIF.

This clone was counted only a few times. The protein recorded in TCRdb matches a much larger clone and deviates from this DNA's translation at residue 9, suggesting a read error; the protein here is obtained by translating the DNA. CDR3 region: CALGELWACLRSTGGKQGEADKLIF. CDR3 nucleotides: TGTGCTCTTGGGGAACTATGGGCGTGCCTACGTTCCACTGGGGGAAAACAGGGGGAGGCCGATAAACTCATCTTT. This chain connects TRDV1 to TRDJ1, with 9 bases lining up with TRDD3. Assignment of the J gene here rests on matching the DNA to germline, because TCRdb gives none. J gave up 3 bases and V 0 bases, and 32 bases lay outside the gene matches. This CDR3 spans 25 amino acids. Per germline, CDR1 TSWWSYY and CDR2 QGS.

This clone has more than one count but fewer than ten. The DNA is omitted, as the CDR3 cannot be located on it reliably, and the CDR3 follows TCRdb's listing. V is TRAV29/DV5 and J is TRDJ1. The germline V gene has CDR1 NSMFDY and CDR2 ISSIKDK. The CDR3 is made up of 22 amino acids, end residues included. This CDR3 is CSVLLCSKRDPTCTAPTDKLIF.

This clone came up a few times. With a far larger clone one base away, a read error is the likely cause. This CDR3 is also generated by other DNA sequences in the sample. This chain connects TRDV2 to TRDJ3, with 8 bases that match TRDD3. As TCRdb names no J gene, one was assigned here on the basis of a DNA match to germline. This CDR3 has 22 residues. Germline V lookup: CDR1 GEAIGNYY, CDR2 EKD. Unmatched junction bases numbered 17, after V lost 0 bases and J lost 2 bases. CDR3 region: CACDTSYVLGGLSTWDTRQMFF. CDR3 DNA sequence: TGTGCCTGTGACACCTCATATGTACTGGGGGGCCTCTCCACCTGGGACACCCGACAGATGTTTTTC.

Concerning this clone: TCRdb lists the protein of a much larger clone for this DNA, which differs at residue 15, so this is likely a read error; the protein given here is translated from the DNA itself. The rearrangement joins TRDV1 to TRDJ1; TRDD3 agrees at 10 bases. With V trimmed by 0 bases and J by 2 bases, 36 bases remained unmatched. Germline CDR1 is TSWWSYY and CDR2 is QGS. This CDR3 is built from 27 residues. CDR3 protein: CALGELVFLQSGGYRLRLAYRTDKLIF. The CDR3 DNA follows: TGTGCTCTTGGGGAACTAGTCTTCCTACAATCTGGGGGATATCGCCTCCGACTGGCGTATCGTACCGATAAACTCATCTTT.

This clone was observed a handful of times. Given a far larger clone just one base away, this is likely a sequencing read error. Other DNA sequences in the sample encode the same CDR3. The rearrangement links TRDV1 to TRDJ2; D tentatively fits TRDD2 or TRDD3 (7 bases each). Because TCRdb records no J gene, it was assigned here through a match of the DNA to germline. This CDR3 has 24 amino acids. From germline, CDR1 is TSWWSYY and CDR2 QGS. The CDR3 DNA follows: TGTGCTCTTGGAGAACTAGCCCCAATCCTTCCTCTCCTCTGGGGGGACACTTTGACAGCACAACTCTTCTTT. Amino acid sequence: CALGELAPILPLLWGDTLTAQLFF.

Details on this clone: TCRdb lists the protein of a much larger clone for this DNA, which differs at residue 3, so this is likely a read error; the protein given here is translated from the DNA itself. The chain has TRDV3 and TRDJ1; TRDD3 is a possible D gene (5 bases). No J gene is reported in TCRdb; it was inferred here by comparing the DNA with germline. The CDR3 has 14 amino acids. Looked up from germline, CDR1 is TVYSNPD and CDR2 is GDNSRS (reference sequence). V was trimmed by 5 bases and J by 0 bases, leaving 16 bases between them. The CDR3 bases are TGTGCCACCCAGGGGGGTTTGTACACCGATAAACTCATCTTT. It codes for CATQGGLYTDKLIF.

Remarks on this clone: A much more abundant neighbour one base away suggests this may be a read error. V gene TRDV1 was called; the J gene was not. The CDR3 runs 15 residues. Germline CDR1 TSWWSYY, CDR2 QGS. The CDR3 here is CALGEPHHPTDKLIF. The CDR3 DNA sequence: TGTGCTCTTGGGGAACCCCATCACCCCACCGATAAACTCATCTTC.

Comment on this clone: A far larger clone is off by one base, so a read error is likely. This sample includes further DNA sequences coding for the same CDR3. The J segment was not called; the V segment is TRDV2; the table's D call of TRDD3 was not tested on the DNA. This CDR3 is 16 amino acids long. The V gene's germline CDR1 is GEAIGNYY and CDR2 EKD. The CDR3 nucleotides read TGTGCCTGTGACCACCTGGATTACGCGTACACCGATAAACTCATCTTC. This translates into CACDHLDYAYTDKLIF.

A word on this clone: A read error likely explains why the TCRdb protein, taken from a much larger clone, differs from this DNA's translation at residue 8; the protein shown is translated from the DNA. The chain joins TRDV2 to TRDJ2, with TRDD3 identical over 7 bases. TCRdb supplies no J gene; here it was assigned by aligning the nucleotide sequence to germline. Germline CDR1 and CDR2: GEAIGNYY and EKD. The junction had 10 bases not matched to a gene; V was cut back by 3 bases and J by 4 bases. The CDR3 is 16 residues long. The CDR3 loop is CACDDLVWDTTAQLFF. The CDR3 region has the DNA TGTGCCTGTGACGACTTAGTGTGGGATACGACAGCACAACTCTTCTTT.

Remarks on this clone: For this DNA, TCRdb reports the protein of a much larger clone, which diverges at residue 11, most likely from a read error; the protein presented here is translated directly from the DNA. The chain has TRDV1 and TRDJ1; D might be TRDD3 (6 bases). The V end lost 0 bases, the J end lost 0 bases, and 29 bases lay between the germline ends. CDR1 is TSWWSYY, CDR2 QGS, per germline. The CDR3 is 22 amino acids. The CDR3 loop reads CALGELDEGWEIRPSYTDKLIF. For the CDR3, the DNA is TGTGCTCTTGGGGAACTAGACGAGGGTTGGGAGATACGCCCATCGTACACCGATAAACTCATCTTT.

This clone was observed at least ten times. For this DNA, TCRdb reports the protein of a much larger clone, which diverges at residue 15, most likely from a read error; the protein presented here is translated directly from the DNA. The genes are TRDV1 and TRDJ1, with a weak D call TRDD2 (9 bases). Germline V lookup: CDR1 TSWWSYY, CDR2 QGS. The V and J ends lost 4 bases and 3 bases respectively, with 30 bases between them. CDR3 length: 20 residues. The CDR3 here is CALGVSFLPYWGEYADKLIF. CDR3 sequence (DNA): TGTGCTCTTGGGGTATCCTTCCTACCGTACTGGGGGGAGTACGCCGATAAACTCATCTTT.

This clone was recorded at least ten times. The chain carries TRDV3 and TRDJ1; 11 bases are shared with TRDD3. Looked up from germline, CDR1 is TVYSNPD and CDR2 is GDNSRS (reference sequence). Unmatched junction bases numbered 22, after V lost 2 bases and J lost 8 bases. This CDR3 is built from 18 residues. CDR3 nucleotides: TGTGCCTTTTGTCCTACCCTACATGGGGGATACGCCGGTGGGAAACTCATCTTT. Protein product: CAFCPTLHGGYAGGKLIF. Filled out from reference TRDV3 and TRDJ1, the complete variable domain reads CDKVTQSSPDQTVASGSEVVLLCTYDTVYSNPDLFWYRIRPDYSFQFVFYGDNSRSEGADFTQGRFSVKHILTQKAFHLVISPVRTEDSATYYCAFCPTLHGGYAGGKLIFGKGTRVTVEP.